The entry below gives a single T cell receptor (beta chain) sequence along with its context. This sample is drawn from a study of T cell responses to AZD1222 COVID-19 vaccine. TCRdb's copy holds only in-frame clones and misses some; the assay was immunoSEQ multiplex PCR. There are roughly 140,000 clones in the sample; about 92% occur only once, and 4.5% to 5.5% lies in the top ten. The CDR3 has 12 residues. The germline gives CDR1 MNHEY, CDR2 SVGAGI. V shed 8 bases and J shed 8 bases, with 12 bases lying between them. The starting material was peripheral blood, obtained on day 0 of AZD1222 vaccination. This receptor was taken from an adult in good health. The chain links TRBV6-5 to TRBJ1-4; D unclear. CDR3 nucleotide sequence: TGTGCCAGCCGGCTGCTCAACGAAAAACTGTTTTTT. It is translated as CASRLLNEKLFF.